The T cell receptor (beta chain) under discussion was sequenced for a study of cytomegalovirus exposure and HLA in healthy donors. Study results and limitations: Researchers counted 150 to 200 TCR beta chains as cytomegalovirus-associated.

The CDR3 totals 15 residues. From germline, CDR1 is SGHDT and CDR2 YYEEEE. The V end lost 2 bases, the J end lost 4 bases, and 14 bases lay between the germline ends. In the case of this clone: Its antigen is currently unknown.

The PCR contained 60 Vbeta and 13 Jbeta primers. The protocol was immunoSEQ multiplex PCR, while the TCRdb copy is restricted to in-frame clones and leaves out a portion. Of 310,000 or so clones in the sample, approximately 90% were seen once. Material: PBMCs. V gene TRBV5-6 combines with J gene TRBJ2-3, with TRBD2 as a possible D gene (6 bases). The receptor was isolated from a woman aged 18-29 years in good health and CMV-seronegative. The DNA of the CDR3 is TGTGCCAGCAGCTTCATAGCCAGGGAGGCAGATACGCAGTATTTT. Encoded protein: CASSFIAREADTQYF.